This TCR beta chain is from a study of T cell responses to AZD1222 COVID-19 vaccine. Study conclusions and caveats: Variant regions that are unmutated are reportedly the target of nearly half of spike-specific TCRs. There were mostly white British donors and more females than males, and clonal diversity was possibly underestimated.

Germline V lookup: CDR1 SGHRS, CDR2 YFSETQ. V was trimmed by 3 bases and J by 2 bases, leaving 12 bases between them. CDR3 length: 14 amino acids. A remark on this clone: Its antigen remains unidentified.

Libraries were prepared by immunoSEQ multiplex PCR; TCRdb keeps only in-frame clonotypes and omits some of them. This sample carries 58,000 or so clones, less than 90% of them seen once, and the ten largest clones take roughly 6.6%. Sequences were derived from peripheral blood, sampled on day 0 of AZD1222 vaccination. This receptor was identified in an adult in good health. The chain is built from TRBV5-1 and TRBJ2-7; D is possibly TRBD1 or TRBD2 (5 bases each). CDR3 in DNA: TGCGCCAGCAGCTCAGGGACCGAACCCTACGAGCAGTACTTC. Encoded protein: CASSSGTEPYEQYF.